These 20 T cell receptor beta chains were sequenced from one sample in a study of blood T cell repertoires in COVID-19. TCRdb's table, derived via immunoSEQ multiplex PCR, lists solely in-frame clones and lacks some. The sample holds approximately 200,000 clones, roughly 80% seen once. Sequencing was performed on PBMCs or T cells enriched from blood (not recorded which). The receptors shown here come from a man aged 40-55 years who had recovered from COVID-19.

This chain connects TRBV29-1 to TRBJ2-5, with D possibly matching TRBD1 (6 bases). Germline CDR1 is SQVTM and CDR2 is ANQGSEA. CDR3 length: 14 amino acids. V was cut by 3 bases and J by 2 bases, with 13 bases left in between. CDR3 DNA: TGCAGCGTTGATAGGCTGGACAGACAAGAGACCCAGTACTTC. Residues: CSVDRLDRQETQYF.

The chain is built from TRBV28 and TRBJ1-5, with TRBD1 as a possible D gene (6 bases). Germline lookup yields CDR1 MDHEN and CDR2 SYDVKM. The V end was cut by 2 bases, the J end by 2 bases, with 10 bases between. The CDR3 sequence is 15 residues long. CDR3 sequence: CASSLRGAGNQPQHF. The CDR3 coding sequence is TGTGCCAGCAGTTTACGGGGGGCAGGCAATCAGCCCCAGCATTTT.

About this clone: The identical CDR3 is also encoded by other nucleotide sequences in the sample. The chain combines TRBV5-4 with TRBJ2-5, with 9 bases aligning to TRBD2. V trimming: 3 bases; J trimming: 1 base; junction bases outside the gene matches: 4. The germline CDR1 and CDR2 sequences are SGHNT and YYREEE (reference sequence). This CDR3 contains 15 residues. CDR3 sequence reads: CASSYNSGGQETQYF. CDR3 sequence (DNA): TGTGCCAGCAGCTACAATAGCGGGGGCCAAGAGACCCAGTACTTC.

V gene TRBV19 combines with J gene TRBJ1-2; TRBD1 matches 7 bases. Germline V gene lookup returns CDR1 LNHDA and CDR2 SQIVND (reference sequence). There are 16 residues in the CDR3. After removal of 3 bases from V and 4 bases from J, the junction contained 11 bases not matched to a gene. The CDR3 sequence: CASSIAPGGRLYGYTF. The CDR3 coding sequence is TGTGCCAGTAGTATTGCCCCAGGGGGGCGGCTCTATGGCTACACCTTC.

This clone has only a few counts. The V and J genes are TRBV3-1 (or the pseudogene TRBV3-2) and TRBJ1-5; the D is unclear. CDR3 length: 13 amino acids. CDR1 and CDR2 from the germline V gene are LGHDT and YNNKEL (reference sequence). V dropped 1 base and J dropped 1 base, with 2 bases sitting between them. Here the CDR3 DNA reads TGTGCCAGCAGCCAAGCGAGCAATCAGCCCCAGCATTTT. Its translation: CASSQASNQPQHF.

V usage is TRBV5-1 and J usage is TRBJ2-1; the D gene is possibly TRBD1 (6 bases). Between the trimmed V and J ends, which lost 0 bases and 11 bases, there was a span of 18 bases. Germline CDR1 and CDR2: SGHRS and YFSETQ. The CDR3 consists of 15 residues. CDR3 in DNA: TGCGCCAGCAGCTTGGACAGGGTGGGCCCATATAAGCAGTTCTTC. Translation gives CASSLDRVGPYKQFF.

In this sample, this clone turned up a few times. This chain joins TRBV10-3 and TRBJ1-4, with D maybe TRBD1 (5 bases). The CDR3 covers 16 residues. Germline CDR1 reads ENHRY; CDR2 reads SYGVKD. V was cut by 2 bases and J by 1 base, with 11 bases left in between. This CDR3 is CAISEVRGGTNEKLFF. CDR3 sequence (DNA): TGTGCCATCAGTGAGGTTAGGGGCGGAACTAATGAAAAACTGTTTTTT.

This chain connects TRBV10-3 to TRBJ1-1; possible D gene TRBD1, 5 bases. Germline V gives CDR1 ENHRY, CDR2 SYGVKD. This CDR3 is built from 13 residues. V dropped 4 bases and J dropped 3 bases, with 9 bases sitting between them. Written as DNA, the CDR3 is TGTGCCATCAGTGGCGGGGGGGACACTGAAGCTTTCTTT. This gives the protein CAISGGGDTEAFF.

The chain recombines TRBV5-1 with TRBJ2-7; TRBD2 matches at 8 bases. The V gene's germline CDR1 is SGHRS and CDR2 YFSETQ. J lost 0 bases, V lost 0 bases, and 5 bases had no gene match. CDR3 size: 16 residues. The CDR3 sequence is CASSLAAGGTSYEQYF. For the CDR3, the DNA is TGCGCCAGCAGCTTGGCTGCGGGAGGTACCTCCTACGAGCAGTACTTC.

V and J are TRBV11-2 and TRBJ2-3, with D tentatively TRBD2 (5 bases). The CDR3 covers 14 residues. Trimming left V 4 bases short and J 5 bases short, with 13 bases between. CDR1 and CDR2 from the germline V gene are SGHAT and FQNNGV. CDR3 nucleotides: TGTGCCAGCAGCTCCACGGGGTCAAGAGATACGCAGTATTTT. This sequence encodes CASSSTGSRDTQYF. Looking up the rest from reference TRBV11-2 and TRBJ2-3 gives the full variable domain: EAGVAQSPRYKIIEKRQSVAFWCNPISGHATLYWYQQILGQGPKLLIQFQNNGVVDDSQLPKDRFSAERLKGVDSTLKIQPAKLEDSAVYLCASSSTGSRDTQYFGPGTRLTVL.

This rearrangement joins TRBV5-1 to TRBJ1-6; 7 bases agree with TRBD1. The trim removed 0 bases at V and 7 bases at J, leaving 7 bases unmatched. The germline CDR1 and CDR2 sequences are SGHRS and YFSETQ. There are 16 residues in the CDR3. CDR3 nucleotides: TGCGCCAGCAGCTTGGCCGGGGACAGCCTCAATTCACCCCTCCACTTT. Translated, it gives CASSLAGDSLNSPLHF.

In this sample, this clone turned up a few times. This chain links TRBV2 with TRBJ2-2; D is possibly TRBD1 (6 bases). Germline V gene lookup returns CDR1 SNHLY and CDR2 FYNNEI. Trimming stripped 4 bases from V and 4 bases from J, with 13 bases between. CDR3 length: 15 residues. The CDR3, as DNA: TGTGCCAGCAGTGGAATACAGGGAACCACCGGGGAGCTGTTTTTT. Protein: CASSGIQGTTGELFF.

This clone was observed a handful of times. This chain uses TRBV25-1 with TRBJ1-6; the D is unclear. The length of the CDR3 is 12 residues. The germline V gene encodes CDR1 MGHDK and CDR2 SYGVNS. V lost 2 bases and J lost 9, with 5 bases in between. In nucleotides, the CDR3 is TGTGCCAGCAGTGAAGCCGGTTCACCCCTCCACTTT. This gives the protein CASSEAGSPLHF.

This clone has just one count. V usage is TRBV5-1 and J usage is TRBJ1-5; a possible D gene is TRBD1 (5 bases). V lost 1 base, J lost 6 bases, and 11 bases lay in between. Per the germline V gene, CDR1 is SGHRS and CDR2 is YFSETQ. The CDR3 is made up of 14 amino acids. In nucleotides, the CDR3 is TGCGCCAGCAGCTTGCGCCAGGGTGGTCAGCCCCAGCATTTT. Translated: CASSLRQGGQPQHF.

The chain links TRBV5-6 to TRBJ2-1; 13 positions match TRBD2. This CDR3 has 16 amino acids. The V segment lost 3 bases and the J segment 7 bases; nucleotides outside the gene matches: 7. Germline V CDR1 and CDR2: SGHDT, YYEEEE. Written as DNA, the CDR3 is TGTGCCAGCAGCTCGCTACTAGCGGGAGGGACGAATGAGCAGTTCTTC. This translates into CASSSLLAGGTNEQFF.

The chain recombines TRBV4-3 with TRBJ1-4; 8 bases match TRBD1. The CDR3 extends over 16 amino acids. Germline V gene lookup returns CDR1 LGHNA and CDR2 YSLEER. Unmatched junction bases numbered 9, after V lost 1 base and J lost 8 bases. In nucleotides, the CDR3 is TGCGCCAGCAGCCAAGGGGGTACAGGGGGGCAAGAAAAACTGTTTTTT. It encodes CASSQGGTGGQEKLFF.

DNA for the CDR3: TGTGCCAGCAGCCCGGACAACTCTGGGGCCAACGTCCTGACTTTC. Encoded protein: CASSPDNSGANVLTF. The chain joins TRBV4-2 to TRBJ2-6; D may be TRBD1 (5 bases). Germline values: CDR1 LGHNA, CDR2 YNFKEQ. The CDR3 extends over 15 amino acids. V dropped 4 bases and J dropped 0 bases, with 7 bases sitting between them.

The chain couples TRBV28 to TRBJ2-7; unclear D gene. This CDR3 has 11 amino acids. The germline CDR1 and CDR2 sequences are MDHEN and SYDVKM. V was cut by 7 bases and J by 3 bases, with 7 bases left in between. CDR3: CASTQNYEQYF. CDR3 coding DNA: TGTGCCAGCACCCAGAACTACGAGCAGTACTTC.

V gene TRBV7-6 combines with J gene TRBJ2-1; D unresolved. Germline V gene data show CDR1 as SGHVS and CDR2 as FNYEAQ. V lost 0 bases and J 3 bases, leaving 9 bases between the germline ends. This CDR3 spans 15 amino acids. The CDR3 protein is CASSLAFNSYNEQFF. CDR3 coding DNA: TGTGCCAGCAGCTTAGCGTTTAACAGCTACAATGAGCAGTTCTTC.

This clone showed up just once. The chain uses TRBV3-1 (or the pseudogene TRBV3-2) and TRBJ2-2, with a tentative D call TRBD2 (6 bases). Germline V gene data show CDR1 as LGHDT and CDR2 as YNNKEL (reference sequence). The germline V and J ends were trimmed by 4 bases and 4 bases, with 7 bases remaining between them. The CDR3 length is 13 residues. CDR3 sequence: CASSRGLTGELFF. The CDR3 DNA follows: TGTGCCAGCAGCCGGGGACTCACCGGGGAGCTGTTTTTT.